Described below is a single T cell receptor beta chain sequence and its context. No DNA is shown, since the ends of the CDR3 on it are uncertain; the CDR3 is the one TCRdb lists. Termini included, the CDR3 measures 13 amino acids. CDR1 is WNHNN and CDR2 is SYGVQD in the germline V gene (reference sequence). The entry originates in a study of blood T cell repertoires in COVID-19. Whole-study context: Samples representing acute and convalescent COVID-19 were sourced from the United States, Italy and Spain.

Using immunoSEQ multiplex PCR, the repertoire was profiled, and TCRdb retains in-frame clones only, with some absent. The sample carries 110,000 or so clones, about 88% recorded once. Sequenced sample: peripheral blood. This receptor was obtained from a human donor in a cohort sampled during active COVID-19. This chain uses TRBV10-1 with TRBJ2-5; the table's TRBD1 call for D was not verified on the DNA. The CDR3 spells CASSASGRETQYF.